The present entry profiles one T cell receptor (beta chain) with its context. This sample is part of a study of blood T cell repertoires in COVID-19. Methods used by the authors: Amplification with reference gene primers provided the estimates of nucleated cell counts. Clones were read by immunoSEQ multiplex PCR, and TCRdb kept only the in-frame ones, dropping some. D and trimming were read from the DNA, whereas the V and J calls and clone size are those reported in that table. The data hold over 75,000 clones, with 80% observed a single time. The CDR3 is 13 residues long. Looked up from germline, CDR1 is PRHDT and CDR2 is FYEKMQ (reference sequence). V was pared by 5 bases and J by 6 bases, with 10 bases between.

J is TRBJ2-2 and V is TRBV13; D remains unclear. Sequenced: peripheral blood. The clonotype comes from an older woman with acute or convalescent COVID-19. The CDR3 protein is CASSRSVPGELFF. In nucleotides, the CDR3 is TGTGCCAGCAGCCGATCGGTACCCGGGGAGCTGTTTTTT.